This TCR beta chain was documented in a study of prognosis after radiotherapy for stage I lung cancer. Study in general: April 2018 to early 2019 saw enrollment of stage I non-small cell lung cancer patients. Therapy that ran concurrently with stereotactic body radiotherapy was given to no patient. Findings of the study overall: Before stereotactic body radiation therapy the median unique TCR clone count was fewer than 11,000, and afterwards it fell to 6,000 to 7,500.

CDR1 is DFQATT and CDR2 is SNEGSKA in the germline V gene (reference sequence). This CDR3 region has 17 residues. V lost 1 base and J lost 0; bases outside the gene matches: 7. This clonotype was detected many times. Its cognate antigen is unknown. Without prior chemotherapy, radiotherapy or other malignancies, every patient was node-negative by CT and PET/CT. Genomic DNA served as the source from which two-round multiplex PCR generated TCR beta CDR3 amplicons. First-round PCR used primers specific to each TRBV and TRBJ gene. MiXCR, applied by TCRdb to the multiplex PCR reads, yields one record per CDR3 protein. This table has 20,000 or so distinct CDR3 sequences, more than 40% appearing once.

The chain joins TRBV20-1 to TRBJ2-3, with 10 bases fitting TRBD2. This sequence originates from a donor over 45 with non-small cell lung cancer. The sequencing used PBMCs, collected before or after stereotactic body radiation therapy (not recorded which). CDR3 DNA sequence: TGCAGTGCTAGAGTCGCTAGCGGGAGAGTGAGCACAGATACGCAGTATTTT. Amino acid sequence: CSARVASGRVSTDTQYF.